Below are 22 T cell receptor beta chains sequenced from a single sample in a study of Tregs in tolerant kidney transplant recipients. Repertoires were generated with immunoSEQ multiplex PCR, while TCRdb's copy carries only in-frame clones and drops some. The sample lists some 110,000 clones, roughly nine tenths occurring once. The sample was CD4+ T cells from blood. Receptor source: a human donor in good health.

This sequence joins TRBV11-2 and TRBJ2-1, with a tentative D call TRBD2 (6 bases). Trimming took off 3 bases at V and 3 bases at J, with 12 bases between the two ends. CDR1 is SGHAT and CDR2 is FQNNGV in the germline V gene. The CDR3 consists of 15 residues. The CDR3 loop reads CASSLPPSVYNEQFF. In DNA form, the CDR3 reads TGTGCCAGCAGCTTGCCCCCTAGCGTCTACAATGAGCAGTTCTTC.

The chain recombines TRBV14 with TRBJ2-6; D unclear. The CDR3 runs to 14 residues. Germline V gene lookup returns CDR1 SGHDN and CDR2 FVKESK. V was shortened by 6 bases and J by 4 bases, with 10 bases between the two germline ends. The CDR3 region is CASRRESGANVLTF. CDR3 in DNA: TGTGCCAGCAGAAGGGAATCCGGGGCCAACGTCCTGACTTTC.

This chain links TRBV27 with TRBJ1-1, with TRBD1 matching 7 bases. The J segment lost 5 bases and the V segment lost 1 base, leaving 4 bases of the junction unmatched. This CDR3 is 14 amino acids long. The germline V gene encodes CDR1 MNHEY and CDR2 SMNVEV (reference sequence). The CDR3 sequence is CASSLWEGATEAFF. Here the CDR3 DNA reads TGTGCCAGCAGTTTATGGGAGGGGGCGACTGAAGCTTTCTTT.

This clone was seen once. V gene TRBV30 combines with J gene TRBJ1-2; D is possibly TRBD1 (6 bases). Per germline, CDR1 GTSNPN and CDR2 SVGIG (reference sequence). The CDR3 length is 13 residues. With 2 bases removed from V and 2 bases from J, the gap between germline ends came to 9 bases. The CDR3 loop is CAWSPGTNYGYTF. As DNA, the CDR3 is TGTGCCTGGAGTCCAGGGACAAACTATGGCTACACCTTC.

The chain has TRBV5-4 and TRBJ1-1; D remains ambiguous. This CDR3 is built from 14 residues. Trimming cost V 4 bases and J 0 bases, with 10 bases left between them. The germline gives CDR1 SGHNT, CDR2 YYREEE (reference sequence). The CDR3 spells CASSVDTVNTEAFF. DNA of the CDR3: TGTGCCAGCAGCGTTGACACAGTGAACACTGAAGCTTTCTTT.

Comments on this clone: This specimen includes other DNA sequences encoding the same CDR3. The CDR3 sequence is CASRGQGAGDTEAFF. The CDR3 DNA follows: TGTGCCAGCAGGGGACAGGGGGCGGGGGACACTGAAGCTTTCTTT. The V gene is TRBV6-5, the J gene TRBJ1-1, with 12 bases aligning to TRBD1. Germline V gene data show CDR1 as MNHEY and CDR2 as SVGAGI. This CDR3 is 15 amino acids long. V was pared by 6 bases and J by 3 bases, with 5 bases of the junction left unmatched.

The chain has TRBV4-2 and TRBJ2-6, with TRBD2 matching over 11 bases. The J segment lost 3 bases and the V segment lost 2 bases, leaving 9 bases of the junction unmatched. CDR1 and CDR2 from the germline V gene are LGHNA and YNFKEQ. This CDR3 spans 19 amino acids. The CDR3, as DNA: TGTGCCAGCAGCCAATACCTACTAGCGGGAGTGATTGGGGCCAACGTCCTGACTTTC. Its translation: CASSQYLLAGVIGANVLTF.

The genes are TRBV6-1 and TRBJ2-1; the D gene is possibly TRBD1 (6 bases). Trimming cost V 2 bases and J 4 bases, with 12 bases left between them. The CDR3 is 15 residues long. The germline CDR1 and CDR2 sequences are MNHNS and SASEGT. The CDR3 loop reads CASSETDSPYNEQFF. In nucleotides, the CDR3 is TGTGCCAGCAGTGAAACGGACAGCCCTTACAATGAGCAGTTCTTC.

This chain joins TRBV18 and TRBJ2-7; no clear D gene. V was clipped by 2 bases and J by 3 bases, with 8 bases between them. Germline V CDR1 and CDR2: KGHSH, LQKENI. The CDR3 loop spans 13 amino acids. Here the CDR3 DNA reads TGTGCCAGCTCACCAAGCCTGAACTACGAGCAGTACTTC. Translated, it gives CASSPSLNYEQYF.

This chain uses TRBV9 with TRBJ2-6; D unresolved. The length of the CDR3 is 15 residues. Looked up from germline, CDR1 is SGDLS and CDR2 is YYNGEE. The V end lost 4 bases, the J end lost 4 bases, and 12 bases lay between the germline ends. The CDR3 is CASSTWSAGANVLTF. CDR3 DNA sequence: TGTGCCAGCAGCACGTGGAGTGCGGGGGCCAACGTCCTGACTTTC. Based on the CDR3 plus reference TRBV9 and TRBJ2-6, the full variable domain is DSGVTQTPKHLITATGQRVTLRCSPRSGDLSVYWYQQSLDQGLQFLIQYYNGEERAKGNILERFSAQQFPDLHSELNLSSLELGDSALYFCASSTWSAGANVLTFGAGSRLTVL.

This clone is a singleton in its sample. The rearrangement links TRBV5-4 to TRBJ2-6; no clear D gene. V lost 0 bases and J lost 0, with 4 bases in between. Looked up from germline, CDR1 is SGHNT and CDR2 is YYREEE (reference sequence). The CDR3 is made up of 15 amino acids. CDR3 bases: TGTGCCAGCAGCTTGGAGCTCTCTGGGGCCAACGTCCTGACTTTC. It yields the protein CASSLELSGANVLTF.

This chain connects TRBV15 to TRBJ2-7; no clear D gene. The germline V gene has CDR1 LNHNV and CDR2 YYDKDF (reference sequence). CDR3 length: 14 residues. Trimming stripped 0 bases from V and 0 bases from J, with 6 bases between. CDR3 protein: CATSRDQSSYEQYF. The DNA for the CDR3 is TGTGCCACCAGCAGAGATCAGAGCTCCTACGAGCAGTACTTC.

V gene TRBV15 combines with J gene TRBJ2-1; the match to TRBD2 covers 15 bases. From germline, CDR1 is LNHNV and CDR2 YYDKDF (reference sequence). V shed 1 base and J 15 bases; nucleotides not matched to a gene: 16. The CDR3 runs to 18 residues. The CDR3 sequence: CATSRGGLAGGGGPPRFF. Written as DNA, the CDR3 is TGTGCCACCAGCAGAGGAGGACTAGCGGGAGGGGGGGGACCTCCCAGGTTCTTC. Full variable domain (remainder filled in from reference TRBV15 and TRBJ2-1): DAMVIQNPRYQVTQFGKPVTLSCSQTLNHNVMYWYQQKSSQAPKLLFHYYDKDFNNEADTPDNFQSRRPNTSFCFLDIRSPGLGDTAMYLCATSRGGLAGGGGPPRFFGPGTRLTVL.

This clone was counted only a few times. In DNA, the CDR3 is TGCGCCAGCAGCCTCCCTGAGGACGCTAAAGCTTTCTTT. This encodes CASSLPEDAKAFF. This rearrangement joins TRBV4-1 to TRBJ1-1, with unresolved D. The CDR3 loop spans 13 amino acids. Germline CDR1 reads MGHRA; CDR2 reads YSYEKL. Deletions cut 4 bases from V and 9 bases from J, with 15 bases between.

This rearrangement joins TRBV9 to TRBJ1-3; 7 bases agree with TRBD1. Germline lookup yields CDR1 SGDLS and CDR2 YYNGEE. This CDR3 has 14 amino acids. V shed 3 bases and J 3 bases; nucleotides not matched to a gene: 3. CDR3 bases: TGTGCCAGCAGCGCCCGGGACAGTGGAAACACCATATATTTT. Its translation is CASSARDSGNTIYF.

The CDR3 nucleotides read TGTGCCAGCAGCCAAGATAGGGTTAGCGGGGAGTTCTTC. Translation gives CASSQDRVSGEFF. The V gene is TRBV4-2, the J gene TRBJ2-1; 8 nucleotides line up with TRBD2. The CDR3 extends over 13 amino acids. Germline loops: CDR1 LGHNA, CDR2 YNFKEQ. J was trimmed by 14 bases and V by 0 bases; bases with no gene match: 6.

The chain recombines TRBV15 with TRBJ2-5; the match to TRBD1 covers 10 bases. Germline V gene sequence: CDR1 LNHNV, CDR2 YYDKDF (reference sequence). The V gene end was trimmed by 0 bases and the J gene end by 2 bases; junction bases not matched to a gene: 9. The CDR3 spans 18 residues. For the CDR3, the DNA is TGTGCCACCAGCAGAGAGGATTGGGGGGACAGGGGACAAGAGACCCAGTACTTC. This gives the protein CATSREDWGDRGQETQYF.

The chain couples TRBV5-5 to TRBJ2-7; tentative D call: TRBD2 (6 bases). The CDR3 sequence is 15 residues long. Trimming cost V 5 bases and J 6 bases, with 21 bases left between them. Germline CDR1 and CDR2: SGHKS and YYEKEE (reference sequence). As DNA, the CDR3 is TGTGCCAGCAGTTCTCTTGGCGGGGCGGTGGGCGAGCAGTACTTC. This gives the protein CASSSLGGAVGEQYF.

This clone turned up a few times. The V gene is TRBV11-2, the J gene TRBJ1-1, with D hard to call. The V and J ends lost 6 bases and 0 bases respectively, with 8 bases between them. The CDR3 has 13 residues. The V gene's germline CDR1 is SGHAT and CDR2 FQNNGV. The CDR3 here is CASSLQLNTEAFF. DNA for the CDR3: TGTGCCAGCAGTTTACAGCTGAACACTGAAGCTTTCTTT.

The chain links TRBV28 to TRBJ1-6; 7 bases match TRBD1. The CDR3 covers 14 residues. The trim removed 6 bases at V and 14 bases at J, leaving 13 bases unmatched. Germline V gene sequence: CDR1 MDHEN, CDR2 SYDVKM. The CDR3 DNA sequence: TGTGCCAGCAGGCCGGGACAGACCTCTCGAGCCCTCCACTTT. Its protein is CASRPGQTSRALHF.

To note about this clone: The junction does not match germline at one end; this may be a read error. The chain couples TRBV7-9 to TRBJ2-1; 8 nucleotides agree with TRBD2. The CDR3 extends over 14 amino acids. From germline, CDR1 is SEHNR and CDR2 FQNEAQ (reference sequence). The CDR3, as DNA: TGTGCCAGCAGCCTAGCGGGCGCCTACAATGAGCAGTTCTTC. This translates into CASSLAGAYNEQFF.

The chain links TRBV5-4 to TRBJ2-2, with 8 bases matching TRBD2. The CDR3 sequence is 18 residues long. Germline CDR1 reads SGHNT; CDR2 reads YYREEE (reference sequence). The V gene end was trimmed by 4 bases and the J gene end by 5 bases; junction bases not matched to a gene: 16. This CDR3 reads CASSLYGGALAETGELFF. The CDR3 coding sequence is TGTGCCAGCAGCCTCTACGGGGGGGCGTTGGCGGAGACCGGGGAGCTGTTTTTT.